This entry lists 17 T cell receptor beta chains sequenced from one sample in a study of blood T cell repertoires in COVID-19. Method: immunoSEQ multiplex PCR; TCRdb's copy keeps in-frame clones and lacks some. In the table there are 78,000 or so clones, more than 65% of which are singletons. Sequencing used peripheral blood. The receptors originated from a man older than 75 with acute or convalescent COVID-19.

The V gene is TRBV27, the J gene TRBJ1-1, with 7 positions matching TRBD1. Germline assignment: CDR1 MNHEY and CDR2 SMNVEV (reference sequence). The CDR3 covers 14 residues. The trim removed 5 bases at V and 0 bases at J, leaving 3 bases unmatched. CDR3 sequence: CASSNGQVNTEAFF. CDR3 nucleotides: TGTGCCAGCAGTAACGGACAGGTGAACACTGAAGCTTTCTTT.

CDR3 in amino acids: CSVEDTRGISTDTQYF. The CDR3 DNA follows: TGCAGCGTTGAAGATACCCGGGGGATTAGCACAGATACGCAGTATTTT. The J gene is TRBJ2-3, the V gene TRBV29-1; D is possibly TRBD2 (6 bases). The germline V gene encodes CDR1 SQVTM and CDR2 ANQGSEA. The CDR3 sequence is 16 residues long. V was clipped by 0 bases and J by 0 bases, with 13 bases between them.

The V and J genes are TRBV2 and TRBJ2-1; TRBD2 matches at 8 bases. V lost 3 bases to trimming and J lost 0 bases; unmatched junction nucleotides: 10. This CDR3 comprises 18 residues. Germline V gene lookup returns CDR1 SNHLY and CDR2 FYNNEI. CDR3 sequence reads: CASSDPGGGISSYNEQFF. The DNA for the CDR3 is TGTGCCAGCAGTGATCCTGGCGGGGGGATCAGCTCCTACAATGAGCAGTTCTTC.

This rearrangement joins TRBV4-2 to TRBJ1-4; no reliable D call. CDR1 is LGHNA and CDR2 is YNFKEQ in the germline V gene. This CDR3 region has 13 residues. V lost 0 bases and J lost 10, with 9 bases in between. The CDR3 reads CASSQDRRRKLFF. CDR3 in DNA: TGTGCCAGCAGCCAAGATCGACGGAGAAAACTGTTTTTT.

This clone was observed a single time. The chain joins TRBV27 to TRBJ1-6, with a tentative D call TRBD1 (5 bases). Germline CDR1 is MNHEY and CDR2 is SMNVEV (reference sequence). V was shortened by 0 bases and J by 9 bases, with 18 bases between the two germline ends. This CDR3 has 17 residues. The CDR3 here is CASSLSSGGSLVSPLHF. The CDR3 coding sequence is TGTGCCAGCAGTTTATCGTCGGGGGGATCCTTGGTTTCACCCCTCCACTTT.

The chain has TRBV19 and TRBJ2-3; TRBD1 agrees at 8 bases. CDR3 length equals 16 residues. Germline lookup yields CDR1 LNHDA and CDR2 SQIVND (reference sequence). V shed 5 bases, J shed 1 base, and the junction held 8 bases outside the gene matches. The CDR3 is CASSPDRGRGTDTQYF. The CDR3 DNA reads as TGTGCCAGTAGTCCCGACAGGGGCCGGGGCACAGATACGCAGTATTTT. Full variable domain (missing parts from reference TRBV19 and TRBJ2-3): DGGITQSPKYLFRKEGQNVTLSCEQNLNHDAMYWYRQDPGQGLRLIYYSQIVNDFQKGDIAEGYSVSREKKESFPLTVTSAQKNPTAFYLCASSPDRGRGTDTQYFGPGTRLTVL.

This clone is a singleton in its sample. The gene calls are TRBV11-3 and TRBJ2-7; maybe TRBD1 (6 bases). The length of the CDR3 is 14 residues. Germline lookup yields CDR1 SGHNT and CDR2 YENEEA. V was clipped by 1 base and J by 6 bases, with 13 bases between them. DNA for the CDR3: TGTGCCAGCAGCTTAGGTCTTCGAGGGGGCGAGCAGTACTTC. This translates into CASSLGLRGGEQYF.

CDR3 in amino acids: CASSLDYTKRGPRTDTQYF. CDR3 DNA sequence: TGTGCCAGCAGCTTAGACTATACCAAGCGGGGGCCACGCACAGATACGCAGTATTTT. The chain employs TRBV7-9 and TRBJ2-3, with 8 bases aligning to TRBD2. This CDR3 contains 19 residues. V lost 1 base to trimming and J lost 1 base; unmatched junction nucleotides: 13. Per the germline V gene, CDR1 is SEHNR and CDR2 is FQNEAQ (reference sequence). Full variable domain (missing parts from reference TRBV7-9 and TRBJ2-3): DTGVSQNPRHKITKRGQNVTFRCDPISEHNRLYWYRQTLGQGPEFLTYFQNEAQLEKSRLLSDRFSAERPKGSFSTLEIQRTEQGDSAMYLCASSLDYTKRGPRTDTQYFGPGTRLTVL.

This clone has a handful of counts. This chain connects TRBV5-4 to TRBJ1-4; TRBD1 matches 8 bases. The CDR3 is 15 residues long. Germline CDR1 reads SGHNT; CDR2 reads YYREEE (reference sequence). Trimming at V came to 4 bases and at J to 6 bases, leaving 8 bases not matched to a gene. CDR3 nucleotides: TGTGCCAGCAGCCCCGGACAGGGCAGACATGAAAAACTGTTTTTT. Encoded protein: CASSPGQGRHEKLFF. The full variable domain, rest sourced from reference TRBV5-4 and TRBJ1-4, is ETGVTQSPTHLIKTRGQQVTLRCSSQSGHNTVSWYQQALGQGPQFIFQYYREEENGRGNFPPRFSGLQFPNYSSELNVNALELDDSALYLCASSPGQGRHEKLFFGSGTQLSVL.

The chain employs TRBV5-6 and TRBJ1-2; D possibly corresponds to TRBD1 (5 bases). This CDR3 has 13 amino acids. Germline V gene data show CDR1 as SGHDT and CDR2 as YYEEEE. V lost 4 bases to trimming and J lost 4 bases, with 11 bases between them. In nucleotides, the CDR3 is TGTGCCAGCAGCGTCGGGACTGTCTATGGCTACACCTTC. As protein: CASSVGTVYGYTF.

The chain couples TRBV5-1 to TRBJ1-1, with 7 bases fitting TRBD1. V lost 3 bases, J lost 5 bases, and 7 bases stayed unmatched. Germline CDR1 and CDR2: SGHRS and YFSETQ. The CDR3 covers 14 residues. The CDR3 protein is CASSSEQGRTEAFF. CDR3 sequence (DNA): TGCGCCAGCAGCTCGGAACAGGGGCGGACTGAAGCTTTCTTT.

This rearrangement joins TRBV6-6 to TRBJ2-3; 7 positions match TRBD1. The CDR3 is 16 residues long. The J segment lost 2 bases and the V segment lost 0 bases, leaving 5 bases of the junction unmatched. The germline CDR1 and CDR2 sequences are MNHNY and SVGAGI (reference sequence). In nucleotides, the CDR3 is TGTGCCAGCAGTTACTCCGGGGACAGACCCACAGATACGCAGTATTTT. It is translated as CASSYSGDRPTDTQYF.

The CDR3 here is CASSQVDRGSSGYTF. CDR3 nucleotides: TGCGCCAGCAGCCAAGTAGACAGGGGCAGTTCTGGCTACACCTTC. The chain is built from TRBV4-1 and TRBJ1-2; 8 nucleotides agree with TRBD1. V was clipped by 1 base and J by 7 bases; unmatched bases: 8. Germline V gene lookup returns CDR1 MGHRA and CDR2 YSYEKL. CDR3 size: 15 residues.

V gene TRBV27 combines with J gene TRBJ2-3; 9 nucleotides line up with TRBD1. Germline CDR1 and CDR2: MNHEY and SMNVEV (reference sequence). V dropped 3 bases and J dropped 5; count of bases not matched to a gene: 18. There are 19 residues in the CDR3. The CDR3, as DNA: TGTGCCAGCAGTTTCCTTTACCCGGGACAGGGAATTCTGGTAGATACGCAGTATTTT. Translating gives CASSFLYPGQGILVDTQYF.

This rearrangement joins TRBV5-1 to TRBJ1-6, with 9 bases identical to TRBD1. Germline V gives CDR1 SGHRS, CDR2 YFSETQ. CDR3 size: 14 residues. Trimming cost V 4 bases and J 9 bases; bases outside gene matches: 5. The CDR3 loop is CASSLDRGVSPLHF. CDR3 DNA: TGCGCCAGCAGCCTCGACAGGGGGGTTTCACCCCTCCACTTT.

The chain is built from TRBV2 and TRBJ2-3; 9 nucleotides line up with TRBD2. The CDR3 totals 13 residues. Germline V gene lookup returns CDR1 SNHLY and CDR2 FYNNEI. J was trimmed by 1 base and V by 8 bases; bases with no gene match: 1. CDR3 bases: TGTGCCAGCGTAGCGGGGGGCACAGATACGCAGTATTTT. This translates into CASVAGGTDTQYF.

This sequence joins TRBV29-1 and TRBJ1-1; 10 bases align to TRBD1. CDR1 is SQVTM, CDR2 ANQGSEA, per germline. V dropped 4 bases and J dropped 5; count of bases not matched to a gene: 4. This CDR3 is 13 amino acids long. This CDR3 is CSVGGQGKTEAFF. In nucleotides, the CDR3 is TGCAGCGTTGGGGGACAGGGGAAGACTGAAGCTTTCTTT.